This entry concerns a single T cell receptor beta chain. Its recognized antigen is unknown. No quality values exist for individual bases; no much larger clone is one base distant. V is reduced by 3 bases and J by 0 bases, leaving a spacing of 11 bases between them. CDR1 and CDR2 were assigned from the germline V gene as SGHRS and YFSETQ. The CDR3 contains 15 residues, cysteine and phenylalanine counted. CDR3 DNA only is kept here, 45 bases in frame from base 1. The library was generated by 5' RACE. TCRdb records NextSeq 500 as the sequencer. The TCR library protocol attached unique molecular identifiers to individual cDNA molecules to correct for sequencing error and PCR bias. Sequencing covered both TCR alpha and beta chains, and within each sample the abundances of alpha and beta sequences were tightly co-correlated. Turning to the authors' computational methods: Decombinator V4 was used to perform V gene, J gene and CDR3 annotation of TCR sequences. Expanded TCRs were defined as changing significantly between any two time points under a Poisson model with p below 0.0001. TCR abundances were normalised to the total number of TCRs sequenced per sample and expressed as counts per million. TRAV1-2 paired with TRAJ12, TRAJ20 or TRAJ33 defined MAIT TCRs, while TRAV10 paired with TRAJ18 defined iNKT TCRs. VDJdb, accessed on 1 November 2021, was searched for TCRs annotated for CMV, EBV and SARS-CoV-2, and TCRs annotated for more than one antigen were excluded. In-frame beta chains were kept once TCRdb had trimmed the public reads at Q25 with fastp and called clones with MiXCR. Entries that share a CDR3 protein sequence are merged under the most common genes and DNA. What appears here as the V and J calls and clone size reflects TCRdb's work, not the paper's. In all, the sample holds more than 50,000 distinct CDR3 sequences, and approximately 10% of those were seen once. The leading ten clones occupy around 4% of the sample.

The sample originates from a study of early T cells in non-severe SARS-CoV-2 infection (dated by TCRdb to the early 2020s). For the wider study: Because TCR sequencing was done on bulk RNA from unsorted whole blood, the alpha and beta chains could not be paired.

General study outcomes and caveats: VDJdb matching was skewed toward anti-spike CD8 responses, so virus-specific expansions were likely underestimated and private and CD4 specificities were missed.

This was a case-control study nested in a cohort of healthcare workers in London, UK, who had nasopharyngeal swab PCR tests and blood samples taken every week. Between 23 and 31 March 2020, the week of the UK lockdown, healthcare workers were enrolled and then followed up weekly for as long as 16 weeks. The chain is encoded by TRBV5-1 joined to TRBJ2-3; a weak D assignment points to TRBD2 (6 bases agree). The clonotype originates from an adult who was a healthcare worker with PCR-confirmed SARS-CoV-2 infection or an uninfected control (not recorded which). Source material: whole blood. DNA sequence: TGCGCCAGCAGCTGGGCGGGGAAAAGCACAGATACGCAGTATTTT. This is translated as CASSWAGKSTDTQYF.